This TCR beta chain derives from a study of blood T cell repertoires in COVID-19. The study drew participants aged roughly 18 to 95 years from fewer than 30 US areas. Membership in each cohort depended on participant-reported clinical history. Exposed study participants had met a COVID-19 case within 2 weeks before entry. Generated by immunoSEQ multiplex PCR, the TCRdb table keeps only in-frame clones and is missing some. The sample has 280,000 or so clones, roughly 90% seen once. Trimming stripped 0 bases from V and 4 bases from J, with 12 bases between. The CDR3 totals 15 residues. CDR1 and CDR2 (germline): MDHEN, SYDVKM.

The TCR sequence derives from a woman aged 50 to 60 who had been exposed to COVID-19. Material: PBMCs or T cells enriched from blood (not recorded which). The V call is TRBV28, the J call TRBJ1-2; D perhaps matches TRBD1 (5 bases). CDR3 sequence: CASSLWQMGGYGYTF. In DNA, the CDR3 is TGTGCCAGCAGTTTATGGCAGATGGGGGGCTATGGCTACACCTTC.